These 10 T cell receptor beta chains were sequenced from one sample in a study of T cells in Graves' hyperthyroidism and ophthalmopathy. RNA transcripts were the template for amplifying TCR beta CDR3 regions. First-round RT-PCR targeting the TCR CDR3 was performed with the HTBI primer set. TCRdb recomputed calls from the multiplex PCR reads with MiXCR, one row per CDR3 protein. This table holds a few hundred thousand distinct CDR3 sequences, more than 20% found once. The sequenced material came from blood. These receptors originate from a man aged 18 to 29 with Graves' hyperthyroidism.

This clonotype was observed many times. This rearrangement joins TRBV7-9 to TRBJ2-7; tentatively, D is TRBD1 or TRBD2 (5 bases each). V was shortened by 3 bases and J by 3 bases, with 12 bases between the two germline ends. This CDR3 is built from 14 residues. Germline CDR1 and CDR2: SEHNR and FQNEAQ (reference sequence). The CDR3 region has the DNA TGTGCCAGCAGCTTCCCCAGTGGGGGCTACGAGCAGTACTTC. Protein product: CASSFPSGGYEQYF.

The genes are TRBV20-1 and TRBJ1-1; D remains ambiguous. Germline CDR1 and CDR2: DFQATT and SNEGSKA (reference sequence). The CDR3 is 14 residues long. V was pared by 3 bases and J by 1 base, with 12 bases between. CDR3: CSASSSQSNTEAFF. CDR3 bases: TGCAGTGCTAGTAGTAGTCAATCGAACACTGAAGCTTTCTTT.

This clonotype was observed many times. This sequence joins TRBV28 and TRBJ1-2, with a possible D match to TRBD1 (5 bases). CDR3 size: 13 residues. Looked up from germline, CDR1 is MDHEN and CDR2 is SYDVKM. Between the trimmed V and J ends, which lost 8 bases and 8 bases, there was a span of 18 bases. The CDR3 DNA sequence: TGTGCCAGCCTAAACTTACCAGGGCGGGGCTACACCTTC. Amino acids: CASLNLPGRGYTF.

V is TRBV12-3 or TRBV12-4 and J is TRBJ1-6; TRBD1 is a possible D gene (6 bases). V gave up 1 base and J gave up 9 bases, with 16 bases separating them. This CDR3 has 16 residues. CDR3 residues: CASSLGGRQGTSPLHF. The CDR3, as DNA: TGTGCCAGCAGTTTAGGCGGAAGGCAGGGGACTTCACCCCTCCACTTT.

At least ten counts were recorded for this clonotype. The chain is built from TRBV28 and TRBJ1-5, with 8 bases matching TRBD1. The germline CDR1 and CDR2 sequences are MDHEN and SYDVKM. V was clipped by 9 bases and J by 2 bases; unmatched bases: 9. This CDR3 contains 15 residues. The CDR3 region is CASRQGAAGNQPQHF. The CDR3 coding sequence is TGTGCCAGTCGTCAGGGGGCCGCGGGCAATCAGCCCCAGCATTTT.

Many counts were recorded for this clonotype. The chain links TRBV28 to TRBJ1-5; possible D gene TRBD1, 6 bases. CDR1 MDHEN and CDR2 SYDVKM come from the germline V gene. The CDR3 contains 15 residues. V lost 3 bases to trimming and J lost 2 bases, with 11 bases between them. CDR3: CASSFRGNRNQPQHF. In DNA, the CDR3 is TGTGCCAGCAGTTTTAGGGGGAATCGCAATCAGCCCCAGCATTTT. The full variable domain, with the rest looked up from reference TRBV28 and TRBJ1-5, is DVKVTQSSRYLVKRTGEKVFLECVQDMDHENMFWYRQDPGLGLRLIYFSYDVKMKEKGDIPEGYSVSREKKERFSLILESASTNQTSMYLCASSFRGNRNQPQHFGDGTRLSIL.

This chain joins TRBV4-1 and TRBJ1-2, with D possibly being TRBD1 (6 bases). CDR3 length: 16 amino acids. Germline-derived CDR1 and CDR2 are MGHRA and YSYEKL. V lost 0 bases and J 4 bases, leaving 15 bases between the germline ends. The CDR3 here is CASSQDKGGTAYGYTF. In DNA form, the CDR3 reads TGCGCCAGCAGCCAAGATAAAGGGGGGACGGCCTATGGCTACACCTTC.

The chain joins TRBV6-1 to TRBJ1-2; tentatively, D is TRBD1 (6 bases). Trimming shortened V by 6 bases and J by 8 bases, and 16 bases separated the two germline ends. Germline CDR1 MNHNS, CDR2 SASEGT. The CDR3 contains 13 residues. CDR3 protein: CASSLDRFEGYTF. The CDR3, as DNA: TGTGCCAGCAGCCTCGACAGGTTTGAAGGCTACACCTTC.

This clonotype was counted at least ten times. The V call is TRBV28, the J call TRBJ1-5; 9 bases line up with TRBD1. The CDR3 extends over 14 amino acids. The V gene end was trimmed by 5 bases and the J gene end by 6 bases; junction bases not matched to a gene: 5. Germline V gene lookup returns CDR1 MDHEN and CDR2 SYDVKM. CDR3 nucleotides: TGTGCCAGCAGTAGGGACAGGGAGGTTCAGCCCCAGCATTTT. Translation gives CASSRDREVQPQHF.

This clonotype came up once. The chain couples TRBV12-3 or TRBV12-4 to TRBJ2-7; TRBD2 agrees at 8 bases. V lost 4 bases to trimming and J lost 3 bases; unmatched junction nucleotides: 11. The CDR3 totals 16 residues. CDR3 sequence: CASSSLPLTSGYEQYF. The CDR3 nucleotides read TGTGCCAGCAGTTCCCTTCCTCTAACTAGCGGCTACGAGCAGTACTTC.